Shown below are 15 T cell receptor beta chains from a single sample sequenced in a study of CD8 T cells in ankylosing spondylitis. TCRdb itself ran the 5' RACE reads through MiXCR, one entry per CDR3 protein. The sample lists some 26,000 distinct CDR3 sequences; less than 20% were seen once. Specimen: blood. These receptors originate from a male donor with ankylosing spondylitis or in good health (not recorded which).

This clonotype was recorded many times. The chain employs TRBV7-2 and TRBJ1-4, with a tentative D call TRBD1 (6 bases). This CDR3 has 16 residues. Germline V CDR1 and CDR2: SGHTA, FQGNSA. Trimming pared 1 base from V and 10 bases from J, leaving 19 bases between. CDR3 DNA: TGTGCCAGCAGCTTAGGCGGGGGCGGACTCGTGCCAAAACTGTTTTTT. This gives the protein CASSLGGGGLVPKLFF.

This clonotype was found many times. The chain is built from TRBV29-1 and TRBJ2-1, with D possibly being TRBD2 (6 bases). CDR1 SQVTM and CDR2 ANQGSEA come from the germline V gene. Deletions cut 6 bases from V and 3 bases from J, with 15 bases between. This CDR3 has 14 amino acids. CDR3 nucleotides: TGCAGCGTCCGCGGAGGGGAAGGCTACAATGAGCAGTTCTTC. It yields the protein CSVRGGEGYNEQFF.

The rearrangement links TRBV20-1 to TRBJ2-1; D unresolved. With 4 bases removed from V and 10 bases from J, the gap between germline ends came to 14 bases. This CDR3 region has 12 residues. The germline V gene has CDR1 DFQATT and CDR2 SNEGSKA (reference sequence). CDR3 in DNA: TGCAGTGCTACAATGCTGGCGGCCGAGCAGTTCTTC. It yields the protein CSATMLAAEQFF.

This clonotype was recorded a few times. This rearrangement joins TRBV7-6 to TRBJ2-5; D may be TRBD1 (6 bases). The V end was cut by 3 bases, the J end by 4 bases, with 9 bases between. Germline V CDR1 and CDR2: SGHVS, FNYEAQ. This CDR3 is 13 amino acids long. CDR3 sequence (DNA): TGTGCCAGCAGCTTTTTGACAGGAGAGACCCAGTACTTC. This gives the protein CASSFLTGETQYF.

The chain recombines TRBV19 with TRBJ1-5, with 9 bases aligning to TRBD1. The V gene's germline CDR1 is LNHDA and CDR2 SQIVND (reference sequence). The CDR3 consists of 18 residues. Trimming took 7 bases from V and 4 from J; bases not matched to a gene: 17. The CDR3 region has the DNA TGTGCCAGTAACACCGGGACAGGGCCTTTCGGGATTAATCAGCCCCAGCATTTT. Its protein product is CASNTGTGPFGINQPQHF.

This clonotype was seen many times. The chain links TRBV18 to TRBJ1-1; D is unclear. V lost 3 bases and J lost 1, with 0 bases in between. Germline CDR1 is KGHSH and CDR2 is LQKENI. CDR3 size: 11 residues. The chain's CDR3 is CASSPNTEAFF. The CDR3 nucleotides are TGTGCCAGCTCACCGAACACTGAAGCTTTCTTT.

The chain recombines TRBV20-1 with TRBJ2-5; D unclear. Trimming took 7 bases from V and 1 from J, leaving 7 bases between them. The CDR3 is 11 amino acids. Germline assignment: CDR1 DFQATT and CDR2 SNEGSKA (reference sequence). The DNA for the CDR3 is TGCAGTGGAAACGGCCAAGAGACCCAGTACTTC. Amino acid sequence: CSGNGQETQYF.

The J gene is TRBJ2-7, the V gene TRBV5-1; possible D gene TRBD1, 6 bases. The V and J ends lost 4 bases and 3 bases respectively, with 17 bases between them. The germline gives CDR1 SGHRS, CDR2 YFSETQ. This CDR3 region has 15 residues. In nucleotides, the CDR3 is TGCGCCAGCAGCCCGAGGGCTGGACAGATCTACGAGCAGTACTTC. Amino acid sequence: CASSPRAGQIYEQYF.

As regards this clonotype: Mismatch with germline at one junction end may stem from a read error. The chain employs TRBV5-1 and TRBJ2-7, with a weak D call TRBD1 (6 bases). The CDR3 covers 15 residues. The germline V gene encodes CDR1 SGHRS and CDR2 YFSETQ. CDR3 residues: CAGSLDGQRPYEQYF. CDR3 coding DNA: TGCGCCGGCAGCTTGGATGGACAGCGTCCCTACGAGCAGTACTTC. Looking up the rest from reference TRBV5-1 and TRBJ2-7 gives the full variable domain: KAGVTQTPRYLIKTRGQQVTLSCSPISGHRSVSWYQQTPGQGLQFLFEYFSETQRNKGNFPGRFSGRQFSNSRSEMNVSTLELGDSALYLCAGSLDGQRPYEQYFGPGTRLTVT.

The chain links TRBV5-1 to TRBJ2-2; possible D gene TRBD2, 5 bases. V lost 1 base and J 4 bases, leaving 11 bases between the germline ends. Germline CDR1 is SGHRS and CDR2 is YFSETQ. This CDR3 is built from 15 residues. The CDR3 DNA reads TGCGCCAGCAGCTTGACCGGGATGACCACCGGGGAGCTGTTTTTT. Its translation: CASSLTGMTTGELFF.

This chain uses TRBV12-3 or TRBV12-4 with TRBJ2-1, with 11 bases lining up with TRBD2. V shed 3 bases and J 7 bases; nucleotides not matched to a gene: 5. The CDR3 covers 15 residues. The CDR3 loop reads CASSLTSGALNEQFF. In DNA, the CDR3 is TGTGCCAGCAGTTTGACTAGCGGGGCCCTGAATGAGCAGTTCTTC.

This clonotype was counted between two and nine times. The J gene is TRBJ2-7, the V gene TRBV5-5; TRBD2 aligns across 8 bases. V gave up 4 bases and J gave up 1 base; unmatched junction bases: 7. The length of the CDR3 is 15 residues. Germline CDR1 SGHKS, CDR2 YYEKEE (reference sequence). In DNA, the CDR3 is TGTGCCAGCAGCCCGGGGGGGACGGGATCCTACGAGCAGTACTTC. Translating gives CASSPGGTGSYEQYF.

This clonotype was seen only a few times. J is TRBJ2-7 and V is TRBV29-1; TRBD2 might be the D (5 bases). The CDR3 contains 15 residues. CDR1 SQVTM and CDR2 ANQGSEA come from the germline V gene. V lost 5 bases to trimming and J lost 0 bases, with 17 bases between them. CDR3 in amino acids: CSVFHPVGSSYEQYF. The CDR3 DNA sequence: TGCAGCGTTTTCCACCCCGTGGGGAGCTCCTACGAGCAGTACTTC.

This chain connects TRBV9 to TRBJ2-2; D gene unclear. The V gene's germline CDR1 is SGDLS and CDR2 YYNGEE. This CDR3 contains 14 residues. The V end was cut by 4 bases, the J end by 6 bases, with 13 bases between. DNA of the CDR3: TGTGCCAGCAGCCCCCGTCCTGGTGCCGGGGAGCTGTTTTTT. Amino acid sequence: CASSPRPGAGELFF.

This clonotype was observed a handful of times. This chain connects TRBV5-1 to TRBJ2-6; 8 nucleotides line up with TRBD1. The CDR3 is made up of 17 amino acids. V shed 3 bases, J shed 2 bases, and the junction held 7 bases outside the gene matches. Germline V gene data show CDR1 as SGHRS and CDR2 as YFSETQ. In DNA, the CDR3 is TGCGCCAGCAGCTCAAGGACAGGGCTCGCTGGGGCCAACGTCCTGACTTTC. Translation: CASSSRTGLAGANVLTF.